The clone carrying this T cell receptor (beta chain) came up once. This sample was taken from a study of tumor T cells in aggressive B-cell lymphoma. The data were produced by immunoSEQ multiplex PCR, yet TCRdb's version contains in-frame clones alone and is incomplete. The table lists about 6,000 clones, about 73% of them singletons. This CDR3 contains 13 residues. From germline, CDR1 is MNHEY and CDR2 SMNVEV (reference sequence). V was cut by 6 bases and J by 7 bases, with 16 bases left in between. This chain links TRBV27 with TRBJ2-7; D possibly corresponds to TRBD1 (6 bases). The sample was tumor tissue. The TCR comes from an adult with diffuse large B cell lymphoma. The CDR3 DNA reads as TGTGCCAGCAGCGCCTACACCGGGACAGAGCAGTACTTC. Its protein product is CASSAYTGTEQYF.